One sample yielded the 4 T cell receptor beta chains listed below, sequenced in a study of shared clonotypes between healthy human individuals. Generated by immunoSEQ multiplex PCR, the TCRdb table keeps only in-frame clones and is missing some. The sample carries approximately 980,000 clones, approximately 76% recorded once. Sequencing was performed on memory CD4+ T cells sorted from blood. Subset described: CD45RA-negative fraction. The receptors shown here come from a man aged 18 to 35 in good health.

The chain joins TRBV18 to TRBJ2-7; D not resolved. There are 15 residues in the CDR3. Germline-derived CDR1 and CDR2 are KGHSH and LQKENI. Trimming took 1 base from V and 2 from J, leaving 12 bases between them. The CDR3: CASSPQGGITYEQYF. The CDR3 region has the DNA TGTGCCAGCTCACCACAGGGTGGTATCACCTACGAGCAGTACTTC.

The rearrangement links TRBV19 to TRBJ2-3, with 13 bases that match TRBD2. Per the germline V gene, CDR1 is LNHDA and CDR2 is SQIVND (reference sequence). The CDR3 has 16 amino acids. The junction had 5 bases not matched to a gene; V was cut back by 8 bases and J by 0 bases. CDR3 amino acids: CASRTSGRTSTDTQYF. DNA of the CDR3: TGTGCCAGTCGGACTAGCGGGAGAACCAGCACAGATACGCAGTATTTT.

This chain links TRBV5-6 with TRBJ2-4; a possible D gene is TRBD2 (5 bases). From germline, CDR1 is SGHDT and CDR2 YYEEEE. V lost 0 bases to trimming and J lost 1 base, with 11 bases between them. The CDR3 consists of 16 residues. The CDR3 protein is CASSLESTGAKNIQYF. CDR3 DNA sequence: TGTGCCAGCAGCTTGGAAAGTACGGGGGCCAAAAACATTCAGTACTTC.

The chain uses TRBV10-2 and TRBJ2-1; 10 nucleotides agree with TRBD2. This CDR3 is 16 amino acids long. The trim removed 7 bases at V and 3 bases at J, leaving 9 bases unmatched. Germline loops: CDR1 WSHSY, CDR2 SAAADI. CDR3 protein: CASTSGGLDGYNEQFF. Here the CDR3 DNA reads TGCGCCAGCACTAGCGGGGGTCTAGATGGCTACAATGAGCAGTTCTTC.